The present TCR beta chain was sequenced within a study of blood T cell repertoires in COVID-19. The CDR3 length is 15 residues. CDR1 is MNHEY and CDR2 is SMNVEV in the germline V gene (reference sequence). With V trimmed by 6 bases and J by 4 bases, 8 bases remained unmatched. Data came from immunoSEQ multiplex PCR; TCRdb stores just in-frame clones and leaves some out. The sample shows some 76,000 clones, 80% to 90% of them seen only once. This chain links TRBV27 with TRBJ2-3; the match to TRBD1 covers 9 bases. The source of this sequence is a woman aged 60-75 years with acute or convalescent COVID-19. Sequenced: peripheral blood. As DNA, the CDR3 is TGTGCCAGCAGGAGGACGGACAGGGGCCCAGATACGCAGTATTTT. It codes for CASRRTDRGPDTQYF.